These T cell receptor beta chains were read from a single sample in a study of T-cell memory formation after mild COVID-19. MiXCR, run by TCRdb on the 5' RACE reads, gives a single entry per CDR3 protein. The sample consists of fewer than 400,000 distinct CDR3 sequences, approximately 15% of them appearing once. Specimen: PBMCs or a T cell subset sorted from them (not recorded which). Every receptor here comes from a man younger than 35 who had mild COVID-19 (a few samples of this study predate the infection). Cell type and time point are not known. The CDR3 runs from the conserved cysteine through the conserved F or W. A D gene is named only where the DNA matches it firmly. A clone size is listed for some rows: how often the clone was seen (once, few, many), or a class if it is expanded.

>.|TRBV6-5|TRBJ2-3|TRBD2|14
TGTGCCAGCAGTTCTAGCGGGGGGTCACTATCGCAGTATTTT
CASSSSGGSLSQYF
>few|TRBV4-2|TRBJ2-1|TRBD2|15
TGTGCCAGCAGCCAATTACTAGCGGGGTACAATGAGCAGTTCTTC
CASSQLLAGYNEQFF
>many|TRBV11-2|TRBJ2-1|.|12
TGTGCCAGCAGCTTAGAAGGCCCCTGGGTGTTCTTC
CASSLEGPWVFF
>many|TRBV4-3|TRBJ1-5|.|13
TGCGCCAGCAGCCAAGACGAGGGTCAGCCCCAGCATTTT
CASSQDEGQPQHF
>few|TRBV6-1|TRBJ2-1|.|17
TGTGCCAGCAGTGAAGCGTGGCAGGGAAGACCCTACAATGAGCAGTTCTTC
CASSEAWQGRPYNEQFF
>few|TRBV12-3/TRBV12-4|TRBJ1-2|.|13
TGTGCCAGCAGTTTAGGCAGACTCTATGGCTACACCTTC
CASSLGRLYGYTF
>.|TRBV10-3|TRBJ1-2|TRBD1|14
TGTGCCATCAGTGACCCCGACAGGGGGCTAGGCTACACCTTC
CAISDPDRGLGYTF
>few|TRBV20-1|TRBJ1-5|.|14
TGCAGTGCTAGGCCCCTCGACCTGAATCAGCCCCAGCATTTT
CSARPLDLNQPQHF
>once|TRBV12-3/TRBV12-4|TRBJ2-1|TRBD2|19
TGTGCCAGCACCTTAGCCGGGACTAGCGGGGGTGGGACCTACAATGAGCAGTTCTTC
CASTLAGTSGGGTYNEQFF
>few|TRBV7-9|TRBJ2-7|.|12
TGTGCCAGCAGCTTTTTTATATACGAGCAGTACTTC
CASSFFIYEQYF
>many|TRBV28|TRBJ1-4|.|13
TGTGCCAGCGGAGACGGTGTTCGTAGAAAACTGTTTTTT
CASGDGVRRKLFF
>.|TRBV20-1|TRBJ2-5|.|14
TGCAGTGCTAGCCCGACGGGGTCGGCAGAGACCCAGTACTTC
CSASPTGSAETQYF
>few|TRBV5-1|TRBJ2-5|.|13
TGCGCCAGCAGCTTGTCAGAGGGGGGGACCCAGTACTTC
CASSLSEGGTQYF
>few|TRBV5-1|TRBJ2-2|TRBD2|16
TGCGCCAGCAGCCCCAGCGGACTAGAGGGCACCGGGGAGCTGTTTTTT
CASSPSGLEGTGELFF
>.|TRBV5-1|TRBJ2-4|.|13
TGCGCCAGCAGCTTGGATGGCGGAAACATTCAGTACTTC
CASSLDGGNIQYF
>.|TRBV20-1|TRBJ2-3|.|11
TGCAGTGCTAGAAACACAGATACGCAGTATTTT
CSARNTDTQYF
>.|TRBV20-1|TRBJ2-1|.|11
TGCAGTGCTAGATCCCCCCCTGAGCAGTTCTTC
CSARSPPEQFF
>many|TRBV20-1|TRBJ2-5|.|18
TGCAGTGCTAGTGCGTCCCCTCAGCACTTAGCCCGTCAAGAGACCCAGTACTTC
CSASASPQHLARQETQYF
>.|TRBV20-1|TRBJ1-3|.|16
TGCAGTGCTAGAGATTTGGACTTCTCCTCTGGAAACACCATATATTTT
CSARDLDFSSGNTIYF
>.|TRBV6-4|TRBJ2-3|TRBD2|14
TGTGCCAGCAGTGCCCTGGGGGGGACAGATACGCAGTATTTT
CASSALGGTDTQYF
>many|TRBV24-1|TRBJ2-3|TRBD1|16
TGTGCCACCAGCACCGGGACAGGAGACCTCCCAGATACGCAGTATTTT
CATSTGTGDLPDTQYF
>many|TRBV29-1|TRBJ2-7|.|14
TGCAGCGTTGAGACCAGGGACCACTCCTACGAGCAGTACTTC
CSVETRDHSYEQYF
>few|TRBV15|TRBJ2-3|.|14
TGTGCCACCAGACCTAGGACAGCAGCAGATACGCAGTATTTT
CATRPRTAADTQYF
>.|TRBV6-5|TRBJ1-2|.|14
TGTGCCAGCAGTTACTCTGGGGGTGGGAATGGCTACACCTTC
CASSYSGGGNGYTF
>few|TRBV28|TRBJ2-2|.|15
TGTGCCAGCAGCCCCGGGACCGCGACCACCGGGGAGCTGTTTTTT
CASSPGTATTGELFF
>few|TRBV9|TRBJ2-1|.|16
TGTGCCAGCAGCAAGTATTCGGGGAGCTCCTACAATGAGCAGTTCTTC
CASSKYSGSSYNEQFF
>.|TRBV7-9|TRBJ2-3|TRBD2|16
TGTGCCAGCAGCTTAATACTAGCGGGATTCACAGATACGCAGTATTTT
CASSLILAGFTDTQYF
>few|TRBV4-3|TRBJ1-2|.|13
TGCGCCAGCAGCCAAGAACAGAACTATGGCTACACCTTC
CASSQEQNYGYTF
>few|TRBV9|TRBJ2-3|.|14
TGTGCAAGCAGGGGGGAAGGAAGGACAGATACGCAGTATTTT
CASRGEGRTDTQYF
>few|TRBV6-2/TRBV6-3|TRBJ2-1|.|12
TGTGCCAGCAGTTATGCGGAGGATGAGCAGTTCTTC
CASSYAEDEQFF
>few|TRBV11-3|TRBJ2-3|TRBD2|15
TGTGCCAGCAGCTATACAGCGGGGGGGACAGATACGCAGTATTTT
CASSYTAGGTDTQYF
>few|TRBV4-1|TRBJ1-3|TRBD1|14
TGCGCCAGCAGCGGAACAGGGGGCGAAAACACCATATATTTT
CASSGTGGENTIYF
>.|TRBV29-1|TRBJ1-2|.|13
TGCAGCCTAGGTGAGGGGGACACCTATGGCTACACCTTC
CSLGEGDTYGYTF
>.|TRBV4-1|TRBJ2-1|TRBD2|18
TGCGCCAGCAGTGCCGGGACTAGCGGGGGGTTCTCCTACAATGAGCAGTTCTTC
CASSAGTSGGFSYNEQFF
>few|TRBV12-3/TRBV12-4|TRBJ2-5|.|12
TGTGCCAGCAGTTTAATGGAAGAGACCCAGTACTTC
CASSLMEETQYF
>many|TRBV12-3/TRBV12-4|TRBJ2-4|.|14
TGTGCCAGCAGTGCAGGGGACGGGCCGCACATTCAGTACTTC
CASSAGDGPHIQYF
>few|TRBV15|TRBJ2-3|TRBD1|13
TGTGCCACCAGCAGAGGGACAGGGGATGGGCAGTATTTT
CATSRGTGDGQYF
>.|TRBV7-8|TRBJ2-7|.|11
TGTGCCAGCAGCTTGGGAGAAGGGCGGTACTTC
CASSLGEGRYF
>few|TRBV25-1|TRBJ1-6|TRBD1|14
TGTGCCAGCAGTGAGCCGGGACAGCCTAGATCCCTCCACTTT
CASSEPGQPRSLHF
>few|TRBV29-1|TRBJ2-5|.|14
TGCAGCGTTGCTACCCCAGGCGGACAAGAGACCCAGTACTTC
CSVATPGGQETQYF
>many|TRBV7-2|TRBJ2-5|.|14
TGTGCCAGCAGCTTAGCTGGCAGCCAAGAGACCCAGTACTTC
CASSLAGSQETQYF
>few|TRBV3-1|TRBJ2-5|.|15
TGTGCCAGCAGCCAAGCGGACCGAAGAGGGGAGACCCAGTACTTC
CASSQADRRGETQYF
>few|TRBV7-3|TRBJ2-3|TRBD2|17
TGTGCCAGCAGCGCCTGGGGACGGGCTAGCGGGAAAGATACGCAGTATTTT
CASSAWGRASGKDTQYF
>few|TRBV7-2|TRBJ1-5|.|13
TGTGCCAGCAGCTTCAGGCGGAATCAGCCCCAGCATTTT
CASSFRRNQPQHF